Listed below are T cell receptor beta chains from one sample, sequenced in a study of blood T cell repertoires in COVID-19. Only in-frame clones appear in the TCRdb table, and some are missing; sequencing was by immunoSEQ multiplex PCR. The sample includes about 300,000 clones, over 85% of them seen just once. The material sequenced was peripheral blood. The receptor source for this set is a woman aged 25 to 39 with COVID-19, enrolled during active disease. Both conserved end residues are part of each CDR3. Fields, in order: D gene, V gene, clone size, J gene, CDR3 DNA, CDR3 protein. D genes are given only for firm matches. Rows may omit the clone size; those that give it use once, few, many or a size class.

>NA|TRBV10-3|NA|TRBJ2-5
TGTGCCATCAGTGAATCGCTCAGGGAGACCCAGTACTTC
CAISESLRETQYF
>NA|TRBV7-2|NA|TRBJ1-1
TGTGCCAGCAGCCTAAACCCGGGGTCTGAAGCTTTCTTT
CASSLNPGSEAFF
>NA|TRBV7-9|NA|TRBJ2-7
TGTGCCAGCAGCTTAGCGCGGGGCGGTGGGGTAGAGCAGTACTTC
CASSLARGGGVEQYF
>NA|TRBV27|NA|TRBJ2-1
TGTGCCAGCAGTCTCCCGGAGGGGCCTGAGCAGTTCTTC
CASSLPEGPEQFF
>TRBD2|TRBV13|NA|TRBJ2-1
TGTGCCAGCAGCTTACGGGGGGGTGGTAATGAGCAGTTCTTC
CASSLRGGGNEQFF
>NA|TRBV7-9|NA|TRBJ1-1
TGTGCCAGTCGACAGGTAAACACTGAAGCTTTCTTT
CASRQVNTEAFF
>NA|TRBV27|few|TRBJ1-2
TGTGCCAGCAGTTTAGCCGATACGGGGCTGGGAGGGGGCTACACCTTC
CASSLADTGLGGGYTF
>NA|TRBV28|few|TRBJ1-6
TGTGCCAGCAGTTTGAGGCAGGGGAACTCACCCCTCCACTTT
CASSLRQGNSPLHF
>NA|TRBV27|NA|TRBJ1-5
TGTGCCAGCAGTTTACAGGGGATGACACAGCCCCAGCATTTT
CASSLQGMTQPQHF
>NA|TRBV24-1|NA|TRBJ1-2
TGTGCCACCAGTGACTCCGATGACAGCTACTATGGCTACACCTTC
CATSDSDDSYYGYTF
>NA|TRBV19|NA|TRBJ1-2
TGTGCCAGTAGTATAGCTGTGGGAGATGGCTACACCTTC
CASSIAVGDGYTF
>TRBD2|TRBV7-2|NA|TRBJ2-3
TGTGCCAGCAGCCACCAGCGGGGACGCACAGATACGCAGTATTTT
CASSHQRGRTDTQYF
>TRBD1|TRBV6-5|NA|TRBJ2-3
TGTGCCAGCAGTTACGGGGGACAGGGGATTACAGATACGCAGTATTTT
CASSYGGQGITDTQYF
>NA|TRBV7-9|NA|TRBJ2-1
TGTGCCAGCAGACCCCTCCTAGCGATCGGGGCCAATGAGCAGTTCTTC
CASRPLLAIGANEQFF
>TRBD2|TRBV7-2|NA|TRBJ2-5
TGTGCCAGCAGCCACCCCGGACTAGCGGAAGGTTGGACCCAGTACTTC
CASSHPGLAEGWTQYF
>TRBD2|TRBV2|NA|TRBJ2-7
TGTGCCAGCAGACCGGGACTAGCGTTATACGAGCAGTACTTC
CASRPGLALYEQYF
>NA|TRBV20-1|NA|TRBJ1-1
TGCAGTGCTAGTCCACAGGGCGAAGCTTTCTTT
CSASPQGEAFF
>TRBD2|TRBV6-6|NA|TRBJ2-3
TGTGCCAGCAGTTACTCGCGGGGGGGCCTGAAAGATACGCAGTATTTT
CASSYSRGGLKDTQYF
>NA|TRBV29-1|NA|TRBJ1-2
TGCAGCGTTGAAAACAGGGTTGGCTACACCTTC
CSVENRVGYTF
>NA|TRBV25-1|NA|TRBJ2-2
TGTGCCAGCAGTGTGGGGGGTGCCCCCGGGGAGCTGTTTTTT
CASSVGGAPGELFF
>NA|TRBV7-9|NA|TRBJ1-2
TGTGCCAGCAGCCCGATCATGGGCAACTATGGCTACACCTTC
CASSPIMGNYGYTF
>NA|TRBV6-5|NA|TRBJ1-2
TGTGCCAGCAGCTTTCTTGTGGCCTATGGCTACACCTTC
CASSFLVAYGYTF
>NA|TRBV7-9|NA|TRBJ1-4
TGTGCCAGCAGCCTCCGGGACCAAGGGGGTGAAAAACTGTTTTTT
CASSLRDQGGEKLFF
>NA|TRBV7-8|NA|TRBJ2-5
TGTGCCAGCAGCTTAGCGGCCACTGGCTCGGGGTCCCAGTACTTC
CASSLAATGSGSQYF
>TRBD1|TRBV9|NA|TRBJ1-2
TGTGCCAGCTCACCACAGGGGAACCTCAACTATGGCTACACCTTC
CASSPQGNLNYGYTF
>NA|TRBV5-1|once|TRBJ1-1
TGCGCCAGCAGCTCAACCGGCGCGGGTGCTGAAGCTTTCTTT
CASSSTGAGAEAFF
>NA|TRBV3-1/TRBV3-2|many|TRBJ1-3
TGTGCCAGCAGCCAAGATAGAGGGAATACCTCTGGAAACACCATATATTTT
CASSQDRGNTSGNTIYF
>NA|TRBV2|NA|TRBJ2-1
TGTGCCAGCAGTGAAGAGGGGGAAGGGCAGGGAACCTACAATGAGCAGTTCTTC
CASSEEGEGQGTYNEQFF
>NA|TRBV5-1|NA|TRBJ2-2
TGCGCCAGCAGCTGGGCTAGCGCCTCGAACACCGGGGAGCTGTTTTTT
CASSWASASNTGELFF
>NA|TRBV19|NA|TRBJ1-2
TGTGCCAGTAGTGCGCACAGGGTGAGGGTCGGCTATGGCTACACCTTC
CASSAHRVRVGYGYTF
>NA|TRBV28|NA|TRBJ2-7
TGTGCCAGCAGCTTAACCGCTACCGGCGGATTCTACGAGCAGTACTTC
CASSLTATGGFYEQYF
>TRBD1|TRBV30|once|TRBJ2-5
TGTGCCTGGAGTGTACGGGACAGTACCCAGTACTTC
CAWSVRDSTQYF
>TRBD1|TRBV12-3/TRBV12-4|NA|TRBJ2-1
TGTGCCAGCGGACAGGGAGACCCCCAGTTCTTC
CASGQGDPQFF
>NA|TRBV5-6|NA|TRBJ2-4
TGTGCCAGCAGCTTGTTGACTCTAGCCAAAAACATTCAGTACTTC
CASSLLTLAKNIQYF
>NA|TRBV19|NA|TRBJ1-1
TGTGCCACCAGGAGGGGTGGCACTGAAGCTTTCTTT
CATRRGGTEAFF
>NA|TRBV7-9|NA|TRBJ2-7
TGTGCCAGCAGCCATAGGACAGATTATTACGAGCAGTACTTC
CASSHRTDYYEQYF
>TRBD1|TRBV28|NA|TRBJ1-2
TGTGCCAGCGGCAGAAGACAGGGAGTAATGGGCTACACCTTC
CASGRRQGVMGYTF
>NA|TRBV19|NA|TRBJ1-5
TGTGCCAGTACATTTAGCTATAGCAATCAGCCCCAGCATTTT
CASTFSYSNQPQHF
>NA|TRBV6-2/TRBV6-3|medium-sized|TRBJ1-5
TGTGCCAGCAGTGGGGGGGCTGAAGGACAGCCCCAGCATTTT
CASSGGAEGQPQHF
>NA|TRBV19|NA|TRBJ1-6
TGTGCCAGCTTGAATACAGAGAGCTCCTATAATTCACCCCTCCACTTT
CASLNTESSYNSPLHF
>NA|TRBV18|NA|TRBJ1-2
TGTGCCAGCTCACCGTCGGGGGAAGCTAACTATGGCTACACCTTC
CASSPSGEANYGYTF
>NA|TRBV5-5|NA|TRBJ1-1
TGTGCCAGCAGCCATCCACAGACCACTGAAGCTTTCTTT
CASSHPQTTEAFF
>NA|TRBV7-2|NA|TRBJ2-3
TGTGCCACCAAACTTGGGGGGGCCGGGAGAGATACGCAGTATTTT
CATKLGGAGRDTQYF
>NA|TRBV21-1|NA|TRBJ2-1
TGTGCCAGCAGCGTATACTGGCGGGGACGTGAGCAGTTCTTC
CASSVYWRGREQFF
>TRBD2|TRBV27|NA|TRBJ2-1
TGTGCCAGCAGACGTCTGGGACTAGCCGATTCCTACAATGAGCAGTTCTTC
CASRRLGLADSYNEQFF
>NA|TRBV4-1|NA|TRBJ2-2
TGCGCCAGCAGCCGAGGACTGTATCTTGGGGAGCTGTTTTTT
CASSRGLYLGELFF